This T cell receptor beta chain was recorded in a study of CD8+ T cells in alopecia areata. At the level of the study: Severity scoring for treated patients was based on the percentage of affected scalp area. Study observations and caveats: The study found that many expanded lesional clones persisted in scalp and blood during tofacitinib. Links between baseline CD8+ expansion and response need larger treated cohorts.

Trimming cost V 7 bases and J 4 bases; bases outside gene matches: 12. From germline, CDR1 is GTSNPN and CDR2 SVGIG (reference sequence). The CDR3 contains 14 residues. Points on this clone: Its specificity is unknown.

Treatment described: oral pan-JAK inhibitor, 5-10 mg twice daily. In alopecia areata patients, both lesional scalp punch biopsies and peripheral blood were collected. Extracted from the samples, RNA was reverse transcribed into cDNA to serve as the sequencing template. This table comes from immunoSEQ multiplex PCR, and its TCRdb copy is limited to in-frame clones, with some not included. The sample includes fewer than 100,000 clones, just over 70% of them seen just once. This sequence was found in a human donor with alopecia areata. Sequences were derived from CD8+ T cells sorted from blood, sampled at approximately week 44, from a patient treated with tofacitinib. The V gene is TRBV30, the J gene TRBJ2-7, with TRBD1 matching over 8 bases. CDR3 amino acids: CAFDGDRRPYEQYF. As DNA, the CDR3 is TGTGCCTTCGACGGGGACAGGCGACCTTACGAGCAGTACTTC.